These 3 T cell receptor beta chains were all obtained from the same sample, sequenced in a study of CD8+ T cells in alopecia areata. Isolated RNA was reverse transcribed into cDNA used as the sequencing template. Assay: immunoSEQ multiplex PCR; the TCRdb copy retains only in-frame clones and omits some. The profile shows fewer than 250,000 clones, roughly 40% of them singletons. Stated treatment: oral pan-JAK inhibitor, 5-10 mg twice daily. Sequences were derived from CD4+ T cells sorted from blood, sampled at roughly week 36, from a patient treated with tofacitinib. The receptors come from a human donor with alopecia areata.

CDR3 DNA sequence: TGCGCCAGCAGTACCGGGACTAGCGTAAATGAGCAGTTCTTC. This codes for CASSTGTSVNEQFF. This chain joins TRBV5-1 and TRBJ2-1, with 10 bases fitting TRBD2. The CDR3 runs to 14 residues. The V and J ends lost 5 bases and 7 bases, in that order; junction bases with no gene match: 6. Germline assignment: CDR1 SGHRS and CDR2 YFSETQ.

This clone turned up a few times. The V gene is TRBV7-2, the J gene TRBJ1-5, with D possibly being TRBD1 (5 bases). The CDR3 runs to 13 residues. CDR1 and CDR2 (germline): SGHTA, FQGNSA. Trimming took 6 bases from V and 4 from J, leaving 10 bases between them. CDR3: CASRGVENQPQHF. The CDR3 DNA reads TGTGCCAGCAGGGGGGTGGAAAATCAGCCCCAGCATTTT.

This clone has only a few counts. The chain recombines TRBV7-2 with TRBJ2-3; no clear D gene. The germline V and J ends were trimmed by 6 bases and 0 bases, with 10 bases remaining between them. Germline CDR1 SGHTA, CDR2 FQGNSA. The CDR3 has 14 residues. CDR3 bases: TGTGCCAGCAGTATCAGTTCTAGCACAGATACGCAGTATTTT. This sequence encodes CASSISSSTDTQYF.